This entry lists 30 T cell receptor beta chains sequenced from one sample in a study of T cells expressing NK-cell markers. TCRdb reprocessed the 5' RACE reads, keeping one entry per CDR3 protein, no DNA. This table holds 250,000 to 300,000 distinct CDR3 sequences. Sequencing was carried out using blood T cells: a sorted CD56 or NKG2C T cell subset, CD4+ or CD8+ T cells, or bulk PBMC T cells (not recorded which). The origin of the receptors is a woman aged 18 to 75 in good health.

Here the CDR3 reads CASSLGSPGNTEAFF. The chain links TRBV7-2 to TRBJ1-1; as DNA is missing, the TRBD1 call by TCRdb cannot be tested. The CDR3 loop spans 15 amino acids. Germline V gene data show CDR1 as SGHTA and CDR2 as FQGNSA.

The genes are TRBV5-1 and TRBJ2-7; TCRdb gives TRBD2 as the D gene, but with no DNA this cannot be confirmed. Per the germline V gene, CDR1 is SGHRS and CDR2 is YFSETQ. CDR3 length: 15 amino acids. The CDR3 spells CASSLGGRTSYEQYF.

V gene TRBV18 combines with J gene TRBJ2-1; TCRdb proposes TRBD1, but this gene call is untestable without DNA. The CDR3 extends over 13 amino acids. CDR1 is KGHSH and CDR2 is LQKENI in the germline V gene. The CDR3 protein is CASSEGRDNEQFF.

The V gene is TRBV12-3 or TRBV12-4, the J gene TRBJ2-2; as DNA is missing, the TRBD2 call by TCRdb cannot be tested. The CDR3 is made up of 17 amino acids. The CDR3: CASSLAIAGVGTGELFF.

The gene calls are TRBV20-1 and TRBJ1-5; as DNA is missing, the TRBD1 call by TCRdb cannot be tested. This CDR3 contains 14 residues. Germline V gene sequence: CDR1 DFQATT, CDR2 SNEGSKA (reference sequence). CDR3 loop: CSVHQQGSNQPQHF.

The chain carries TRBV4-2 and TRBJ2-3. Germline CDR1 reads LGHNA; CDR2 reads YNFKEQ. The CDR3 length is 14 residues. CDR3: CASSQGGDRDTQYF.

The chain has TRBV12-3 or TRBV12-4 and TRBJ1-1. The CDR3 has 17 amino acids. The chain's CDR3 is CASTAPRSWGFNTEAFF.

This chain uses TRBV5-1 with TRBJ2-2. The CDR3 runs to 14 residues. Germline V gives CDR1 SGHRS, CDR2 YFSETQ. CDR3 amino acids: CASSLQLRTGELFF.

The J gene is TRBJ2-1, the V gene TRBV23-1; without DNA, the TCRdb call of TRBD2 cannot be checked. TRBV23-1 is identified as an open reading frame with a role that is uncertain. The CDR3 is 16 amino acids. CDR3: CASRRRGRGDYNEQFF.

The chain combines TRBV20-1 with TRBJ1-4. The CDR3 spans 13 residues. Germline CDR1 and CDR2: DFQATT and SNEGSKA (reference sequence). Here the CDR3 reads CSAIDATNEKLFF.

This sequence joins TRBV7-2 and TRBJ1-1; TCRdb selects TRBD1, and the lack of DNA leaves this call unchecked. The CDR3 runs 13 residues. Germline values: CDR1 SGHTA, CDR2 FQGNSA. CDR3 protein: CASSLRGFPEAFF.

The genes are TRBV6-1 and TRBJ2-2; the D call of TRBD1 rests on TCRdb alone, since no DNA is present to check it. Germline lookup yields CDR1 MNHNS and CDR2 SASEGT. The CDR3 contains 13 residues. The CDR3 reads CASGRSSAGELFF.

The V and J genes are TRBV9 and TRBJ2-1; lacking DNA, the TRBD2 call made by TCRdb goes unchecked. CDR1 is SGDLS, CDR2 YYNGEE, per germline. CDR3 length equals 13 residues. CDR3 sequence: CASSEGLNNEQFF.

Here the CDR3 reads CASSLGDVTNTEAFF. The chain combines TRBV5-1 with TRBJ1-1; no DNA is available, so the TRBD1 call from TCRdb remains unchecked. The CDR3 extends over 15 amino acids. In germline, CDR1 is SGHRS, CDR2 YFSETQ.

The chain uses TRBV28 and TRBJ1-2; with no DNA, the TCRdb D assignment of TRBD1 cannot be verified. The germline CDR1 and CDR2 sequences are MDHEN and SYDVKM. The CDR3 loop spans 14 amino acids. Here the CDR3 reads CASSPQTGISGYTF.

The CDR3 region is CASSYRAGNNEQFF. This chain connects TRBV6-2 or TRBV6-3 to TRBJ2-1; absent DNA, TCRdb's TRBD2 call cannot be checked. The CDR3 sequence is 14 residues long. Germline V gives CDR1 MNHEY, CDR2 SVGEGT.

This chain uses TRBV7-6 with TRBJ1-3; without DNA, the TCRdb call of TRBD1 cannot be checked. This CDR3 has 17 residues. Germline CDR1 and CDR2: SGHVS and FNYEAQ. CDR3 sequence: CASSRTTGAFSGNTIYF.

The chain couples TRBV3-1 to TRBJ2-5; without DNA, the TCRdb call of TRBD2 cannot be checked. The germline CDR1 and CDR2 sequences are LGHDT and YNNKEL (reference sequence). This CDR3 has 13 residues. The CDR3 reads CARPAGAGETQYF.

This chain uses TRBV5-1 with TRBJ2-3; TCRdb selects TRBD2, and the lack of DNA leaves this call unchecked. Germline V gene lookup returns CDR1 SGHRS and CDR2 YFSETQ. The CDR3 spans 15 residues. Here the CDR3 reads CASSLPRTVTDTQYF.

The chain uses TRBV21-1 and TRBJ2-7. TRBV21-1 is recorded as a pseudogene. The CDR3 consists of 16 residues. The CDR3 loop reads CASSKVRQANFYEQYF.

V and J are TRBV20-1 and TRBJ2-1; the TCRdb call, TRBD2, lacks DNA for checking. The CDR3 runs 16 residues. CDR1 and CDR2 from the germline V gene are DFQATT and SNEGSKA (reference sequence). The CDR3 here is CSARGATGPIYNEQFF.

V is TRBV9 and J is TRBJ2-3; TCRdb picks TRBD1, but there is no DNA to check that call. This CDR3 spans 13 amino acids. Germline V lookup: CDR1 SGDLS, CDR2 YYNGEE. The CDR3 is CASSSSGRDTQYF.

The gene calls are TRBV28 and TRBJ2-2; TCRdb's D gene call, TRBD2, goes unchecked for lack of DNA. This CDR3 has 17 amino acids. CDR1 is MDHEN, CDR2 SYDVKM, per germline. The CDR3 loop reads CASSSRNSGRATGELFF.

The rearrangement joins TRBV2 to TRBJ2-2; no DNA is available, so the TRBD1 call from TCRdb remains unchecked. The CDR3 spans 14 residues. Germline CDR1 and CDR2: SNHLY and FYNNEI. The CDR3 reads CASSDEPGPGELFF.

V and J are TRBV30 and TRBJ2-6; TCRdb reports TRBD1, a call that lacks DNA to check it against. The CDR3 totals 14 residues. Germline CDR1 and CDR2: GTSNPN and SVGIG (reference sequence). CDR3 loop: CAWSQGPGANVLTF. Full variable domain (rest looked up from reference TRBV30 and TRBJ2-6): SQTIHQWPATLVQPVGSPLSLECTVEGTSNPNLYWYRQAAGRGLQLLFYSVGIGQISSEVPQNLSASRPQDRQFILSSKKLLLSDSGFYLCAWSQGPGANVLTFGAGSRLTVL.

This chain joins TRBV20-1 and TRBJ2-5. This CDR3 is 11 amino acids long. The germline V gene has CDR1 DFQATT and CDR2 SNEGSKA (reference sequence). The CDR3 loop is CSARDRETQYF.

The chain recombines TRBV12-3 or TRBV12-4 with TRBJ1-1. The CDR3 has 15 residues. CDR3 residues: CASSLFGQTNTEAFF.

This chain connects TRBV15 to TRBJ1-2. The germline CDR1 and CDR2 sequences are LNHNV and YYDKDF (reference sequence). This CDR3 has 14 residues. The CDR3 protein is CATSRDLSPGGYTF.

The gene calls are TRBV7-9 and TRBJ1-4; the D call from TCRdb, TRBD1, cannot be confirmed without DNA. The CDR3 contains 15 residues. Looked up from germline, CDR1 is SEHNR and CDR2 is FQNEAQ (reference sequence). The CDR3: CASTTYRGRSEKLFF.

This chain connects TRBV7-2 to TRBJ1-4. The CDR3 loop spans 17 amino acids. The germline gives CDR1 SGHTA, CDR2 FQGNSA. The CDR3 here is CASSLGVSGPFNEKLFF.